Listed here are 13 T cell receptor beta chains from one sample, sequenced in a study of shared clonotypes between healthy human individuals. The naive CD8 population came from CD45RO-negative cells selected for CCR7, without terminally differentiated effector memory CD45RA+ cells. TCRdb's copy holds only in-frame clones and misses some; the assay was immunoSEQ multiplex PCR. Of under 2,000,000 clones listed, over 85% were seen once; the top ten hold around 1.2%. The source material was naive CD8+ T cells sorted from blood. These receptors originate from a man aged 18 to 30 in good health.

The rearrangement joins TRBV29-1 to TRBJ2-7; perhaps TRBD1 as D (5 bases). The CDR3 has 11 amino acids. V lost 7 bases and J 1 base, leaving 8 bases between the germline ends. The germline CDR1 and CDR2 sequences are SQVTM and ANQGSEA. Here the CDR3 DNA reads TGCAGCGGCAGGGTTTCCTACGAGCAGTACTTC. This codes for CSGRVSYEQYF.

V gene TRBV7-2 combines with J gene TRBJ2-1; D might be TRBD2 (5 bases). This CDR3 region has 14 residues. The germline gives CDR1 SGHTA, CDR2 FQGNSA. V lost 4 bases, J lost 5 bases, and 12 bases lay in between. The CDR3 DNA sequence: TGTGCCAGCAGCTCCGGGATAGGTGACAATGAGCAGTTCTTC. The encoded protein is CASSSGIGDNEQFF.

The chain uses TRBV14 and TRBJ1-2, with 9 bases that match TRBD1. The germline gives CDR1 SGHDN, CDR2 FVKESK. V was pared by 0 bases and J by 7 bases, with 3 bases of the junction left unmatched. The CDR3 length is 14 residues. This CDR3 reads CASSQDATGGGYTF. CDR3 bases: TGTGCCAGCAGCCAAGATGCGACAGGGGGTGGCTACACCTTC.

The chain uses TRBV4-1 and TRBJ2-1, with 9 bases lining up with TRBD2. J was trimmed by 5 bases and V by 5 bases; bases with no gene match: 4. This CDR3 region has 14 residues. The germline gives CDR1 MGHRA, CDR2 YSYEKL. The CDR3 region has the DNA TGCGCCAGCAGCGTGCGGGAGGGACACAATGAGCAGTTCTTC. It specifies CASSVREGHNEQFF.

The chain recombines TRBV6-5 with TRBJ2-7; the match to TRBD1 covers 9 bases. This CDR3 contains 14 residues. Germline CDR1 MNHEY, CDR2 SVGAGI. J was trimmed by 5 bases and V by 2 bases; bases with no gene match: 4. The CDR3: CASSYGQGMNEQYF. DNA of the CDR3: TGTGCCAGCAGTTACGGACAGGGGATGAACGAGCAGTACTTC.

The chain has TRBV7-9 and TRBJ2-3; 14 bases match TRBD2. J gave up 11 bases and V 3 bases, and 7 bases lay outside the gene matches. The length of the CDR3 is 15 residues. Looked up from germline, CDR1 is SEHNR and CDR2 is FQNEAQ (reference sequence). In DNA form, the CDR3 reads TGTGCCAGCAGCTTTGCGGGGACTAGCGGGAGAAGGCAGTATTTT. Its translation: CASSFAGTSGRRQYF.

This chain uses TRBV9 with TRBJ1-2; D remains ambiguous. V lost 0 bases and J lost 4, with 13 bases in between. CDR3 size: 15 residues. Per the germline V gene, CDR1 is SGDLS and CDR2 is YYNGEE. CDR3 residues: CASSVAGGVLYGYTF. The CDR3 DNA follows: TGTGCCAGCAGCGTAGCAGGAGGAGTTCTCTATGGCTACACCTTC.

This clone is a singleton in its sample. The chain employs TRBV11-2 and TRBJ2-7; no firm D call. Germline V gives CDR1 SGHAT, CDR2 FQNNGV. Deletions cut 1 base from V and 2 bases from J, with 9 bases between. The CDR3 spans 14 residues. The CDR3 DNA reads TGTGCCAGCAGCTTAGTGGTCAGAGCCTACGAGCAGTACTTC. Translated: CASSLVVRAYEQYF.

This chain links TRBV4-1 with TRBJ2-5, with 7 bases aligning to TRBD2. This CDR3 contains 15 residues. CDR1 is MGHRA, CDR2 YSYEKL, per germline. J gave up 3 bases and V 1 base, and 5 bases lay outside the gene matches. Here the CDR3 DNA reads TGCGCCAGCAGCCAAGGCCGGGACTACGAAGAGACCCAGTACTTC. Protein sequence: CASSQGRDYEETQYF.

This chain joins TRBV6-6 and TRBJ2-4; 10 bases align to TRBD1. The CDR3 has 16 amino acids. In germline, CDR1 is MNHNY, CDR2 SVGAGI (reference sequence). Germline trimming cut 4 bases from V and 5 bases from J; bases unmatched to any gene: 8. The CDR3 sequence is CASSSQTGGAENIQYF. The DNA of the CDR3 is TGTGCCAGCAGTTCCCAGACAGGGGGCGCCGAAAACATTCAGTACTTC.

The chain is built from TRBV13 and TRBJ2-1, with a weak D call TRBD2 (6 bases). Looked up from germline, CDR1 is PRHDT and CDR2 is FYEKMQ (reference sequence). Trimming took off 4 bases at V and 8 bases at J, with 18 bases between the two ends. The CDR3 has 15 amino acids. This CDR3 is CASSSTGWPGDEQFF. CDR3 coding DNA: TGTGCCAGCAGCTCCACCGGTTGGCCGGGAGATGAGCAGTTCTTC.

CDR3 sequence (DNA): TGCGCCAGCAGCCCCGTGGCAGGGATGGGTGAGCAGTACTTC. Protein product: CASSPVAGMGEQYF. V and J are TRBV4-1 and TRBJ2-7; D perhaps matches TRBD1 (5 bases). The CDR3 loop spans 14 amino acids. The germline CDR1 and CDR2 sequences are MGHRA and YSYEKL. The V gene lost 4 bases and the J gene lost 7 bases, with 17 bases spanning the gap.

The chain is built from TRBV27 and TRBJ2-1; D is unclear. Germline assignment: CDR1 MNHEY and CDR2 SMNVEV (reference sequence). V lost 0 bases to trimming and J lost 5 bases, with 8 bases between them. This CDR3 comprises 14 residues. The CDR3 region has the DNA TGTGCCAGCAGTTTATCCCCCGGGCACAATGAGCAGTTCTTC. Residues: CASSLSPGHNEQFF.